Listed below are T cell receptor beta chains from one sample, sequenced in a study of blood T cells in healthy people across ages. TCRdb re-called the 5' RACE reads through MiXCR, storing one row per CDR3 protein. The sample carries 710,000 or so distinct CDR3 sequences, approximately 22% recorded once. The sample taken for sequencing was blood. The source of these receptors is a man between 65 and 85 years old in good health. The CDR3 runs from the conserved cysteine through the conserved F or W. D genes are given only for firm matches. Size values are once, few and many counts, or a class for expanded clones, and some rows have none.

few	NA	TRBV10-3	TRBJ1-5	TGTGCCATCGCTAGGGACAACAATCAGCCCCAGCATTTT	CAIARDNNQPQHF
few	NA	TRBV4-2	TRBJ2-7	TGTGCCAGCAGCCAAGATTCACACTTGTCACCTAACGAGCAGTACTTC	CASSQDSHLSPNEQYF
NA	TRBD1	TRBV18	TRBJ2-1	TGTGCCAGCTCCCTAGGACAGGGATCAATCAGGCAGTTCTTC	CASSLGQGSIRQFF
NA	TRBD2	TRBV19	TRBJ2-1	TGTGCCAGTAGTATCGACGGGAGGCCGAATGAGCAGTTCTTC	CASSIDGRPNEQFF
NA	NA	TRBV12-3/TRBV12-4	TRBJ2-3	TGTGCCAGCAGCAGCGTGAGTGCCGATGCGCAGTATTTT	CASSSVSADAQYF
NA	NA	TRBV4-2	TRBJ2-1	TGTGCCAGCAGCCAAGAGGGGACTGTAAATGAGCAGTTCTTC	CASSQEGTVNEQFF
few	NA	TRBV12-3/TRBV12-4	TRBJ1-1	TGTGCCAGCGCTCCGCCTTCTGCTGAAGCTTTCTTT	CASAPPSAEAFF
NA	TRBD2	TRBV12-3/TRBV12-4	TRBJ2-3	TGTGCCAGCAGACGACTAGCGGGAGAGGGCACAGATACGCAGTATTTT	CASRRLAGEGTDTQYF
few	TRBD1	TRBV5-6	TRBJ2-1	TGTGCCAGCAGCCTGACAGGGTGGGGGCAGTTCTTC	CASSLTGWGQFF
NA	NA	TRBV21-1	TRBJ2-5	TGTGCCAGCAGCAAACCCGGGACCCAGTACTTC	CASSKPGTQYF
once	NA	TRBV7-3	TRBJ1-2	TGTGCCAGCAGCTTAAAGCAGGCGAATGGCTACACCTTC	CASSLKQANGYTF
many	NA	TRBV7-2	TRBJ1-2	TGTGCCAGCAGCTTAGTACCCGCGCTTCTGGGCTACACCTTC	CASSLVPALLGYTF
NA	NA	TRBV4-3	TRBJ2-3	TGCGCCAGCAGCCAAGATACCATGGGAGATACGCAGTATTTT	CASSQDTMGDTQYF
NA	TRBD2	TRBV12-3/TRBV12-4	TRBJ2-1	TGTGCCAGCGGATTGGCGGGAGGGGTTCTTAATGAGCAGTTCTTC	CASGLAGGVLNEQFF
NA	NA	TRBV7-2	TRBJ2-1	TGTGCCAGCAGTTGGATAGCAGGGGCCTACAATGAGCAGTTCTTC	CASSWIAGAYNEQFF
few	NA	TRBV6-5	TRBJ2-5	TGTGCCAGCAGTTACCCCATTAGGGGTCGGGATTCCCTAGAGACCCAGTACTTC	CASSYPIRGRDSLETQYF
many	TRBD1	TRBV5-1	TRBJ1-2	TGTGCCAGCAGCCCGGGACAGGGGCTTGGCTACACCTTC	CASSPGQGLGYTF
many	NA	TRBV30	TRBJ2-5	TGTGCCTGGAGTGGGACCCGCCTCGGAGAGACCCAGTACTTC	CAWSGTRLGETQYF
few	TRBD2	TRBV6-1	TRBJ2-1	TGTGCCAGCAGTAAGAGGACTAGCGAGTACAATGAGCAGTTCTTC	CASSKRTSEYNEQFF
NA	TRBD2	TRBV20-1	TRBJ2-1	TGCAGTGCGGCGCCGACTAGCGGGGGATACAATGAGCAGTTCTTC	CSAAPTSGGYNEQFF
few	NA	TRBV14	TRBJ1-1	TGTGCCAGCAGCCACTTCCGGGACGGATCTGCTTTCTTT	CASSHFRDGSAFF
few	NA	TRBV30	TRBJ1-2	TGTGCCTGGAGCGTGTGGTCCGGAGGCTATGGCTACACCTTC	CAWSVWSGGYGYTF
many	TRBD1	TRBV7-9	TRBJ1-2	TGTGCCAGCAGCTTAGGGACAGGGGCTTCTTACACCTTC	CASSLGTGASYTF